One T cell receptor (beta chain) is described in this entry. This CDR3 region has 14 residues. Per germline, CDR1 MDHEN and CDR2 SYDVKM. No fewer than 6 micrograms of total RNA were isolated from every sample. The second PCR ran roughly 6 to 11 cycles with a sample-barcoded 5' primer and J-beta primers. Unique molecular identifiers of 12 random nucleotides labeled each cDNA. TCRdb re-called the 5' RACE reads through MiXCR, storing one row per CDR3 protein. The data hold some 760,000 distinct CDR3 sequences, with 20% to 30% observed a single time. This sample stems from a study of blood T cells in healthy people across ages. This same sample was also part of a study on T cells of mothers and their children. That source reports: Nobody spotted any persistent microchimeric T cell clones.

The chain uses TRBV28 and TRBJ2-5, with a weak D call TRBD2 (6 bases). The end of the DNA aligns better with TRBJ2-1, so the J call may be wrong. This clonotype originated in a boy aged 10-17 years in good health. Sequencing was performed on blood. Here the CDR3 reads CASLPVMRLEVQFF. The CDR3, as DNA: TGTGCCAGCCTGCCCGTAATGAGACTAGAGGTGCAGTTCTTC.